A single sample gave rise to the 7 T cell receptor beta chains below, sequenced in a study of blood T cell repertoires in COVID-19. The assay was immunoSEQ multiplex PCR, and TCRdb's table has in-frame clones only and misses some. Counted here are 200,000 to 250,000 clones, about four fifths occurring once; the ten biggest clones make up 9.5% to 15%. Sequencing input: peripheral blood. Receptors originate from a woman in her forties with acute or convalescent COVID-19.

The chain couples TRBV11-3 to TRBJ2-1, with 7 bases lining up with TRBD2. The ends lost 1 base at V and 2 bases at J; junction bases unmatched: 5. The germline V gene encodes CDR1 SGHNT and CDR2 YENEEA. The CDR3 covers 16 residues. The CDR3 protein is CASSLGEGIAYNEQFF. Here the CDR3 DNA reads TGTGCCAGCAGCTTAGGGGAGGGTATCGCCTACAATGAGCAGTTCTTC.

This chain links TRBV29-1 with TRBJ2-5, with TRBD1 matching 9 bases. The J segment lost 5 bases and the V segment lost 3 bases, leaving 10 bases of the junction unmatched. The germline CDR1 and CDR2 sequences are SQVTM and ANQGSEA. The CDR3 consists of 15 residues. The CDR3 loop is CSVDSGTGTSETQYF. The CDR3 DNA sequence: TGCAGCGTTGATTCTGGGACAGGGACGTCGGAGACCCAGTACTTC.

The rearrangement uses TRBV6-2 or TRBV6-3 and TRBJ2-3, with D maybe TRBD2 (6 bases). The CDR3 loop spans 18 amino acids. V lost 3 bases and J lost 3, with 22 bases in between. Per the germline V gene, CDR1 is MNHEY and CDR2 is SVGEGT. The CDR3 DNA sequence: TGTGCCAGCAGTTATGCCCAGCCGGGAGCCGAAGGAACAGATACGCAGTATTTT. Translating gives CASSYAQPGAEGTDTQYF.

The rearrangement uses TRBV29-1 and TRBJ2-3; 10 positions match TRBD1. Germline CDR1 and CDR2: SQVTM and ANQGSEA. This CDR3 contains 14 residues. With V trimmed by 2 bases and J by 3 bases, 2 bases remained unmatched. The CDR3 is CSVESGQGTDTQYF. The CDR3 nucleotides are TGCAGCGTTGAATCGGGACAGGGGACAGATACGCAGTATTTT.

The V call is TRBV7-9, the J call TRBJ2-5, with D hard to call. Trimming took 4 bases from V and 2 from J, leaving 11 bases between them. The CDR3 length is 14 residues. Per germline, CDR1 SEHNR and CDR2 FQNEAQ (reference sequence). In DNA form, the CDR3 reads TGTGCCAGCAGCTCCCGCGAGACTCAAGAGACCCAGTACTTC. It yields the protein CASSSRETQETQYF.

Written as DNA, the CDR3 is TGTGCCAGTAGTATAGGACTTAATGAAAAACTGTTTTTT. Amino acid sequence: CASSIGLNEKLFF. This rearrangement joins TRBV19 to TRBJ1-4; no clear D. The CDR3 has 13 residues. CDR1 and CDR2 from the germline V gene are LNHDA and SQIVND (reference sequence). V dropped 1 base and J dropped 4 bases, with 4 bases sitting between them.

The chain links TRBV6-5 to TRBJ2-7, with 10 nucleotides matching TRBD2. J gave up 2 bases and V 4 bases, and 5 bases lay outside the gene matches. Germline lookup yields CDR1 MNHEY and CDR2 SVGAGI. This CDR3 has 15 residues. CDR3 in amino acids: CASSFTSGDAYEQYF. The CDR3 nucleotides read TGTGCCAGCAGTTTTACTAGCGGGGACGCCTACGAGCAGTACTTC.